The clone carrying this T cell receptor beta chain has only a few counts. As yet, its antigen is unknown. The entry originates in a study of blood T cells in healthy people across ages. Study summary: Researchers report that template switching captured about one barcoded beta molecule per two T cells.

V was cut by 3 bases and J by 1 base, with 12 bases left in between. The germline V gene encodes CDR1 LGHDT and CDR2 YNNKEL (reference sequence). The CDR3 has 15 amino acids. Through a sample-barcoded 5' primer and a J-beta primer mix, a second PCR was run for roughly 7 to 12 cycles. MiXCR, run by TCRdb on the 5' RACE reads, gives a single entry per CDR3 protein. The data hold about 1.1 million distinct CDR3 sequences, with 35% to 40% observed a single time. Study findings and constraints: Percentage of naive T cells showed a strong correlation with TCR beta diversity.

Samples had at least 6.5 million PBMCs isolated from them. This clonotype originated in a man between 18 and 35 years old in good health. The chain carries TRBV3-1 and TRBJ1-2, with no clear D. The specimen sequenced was blood. The CDR3 here is CASSQGTPFNYGYTF. CDR3 nucleotide sequence: TGTGCCAGCAGCCAGGGTACCCCCTTTAACTATGGCTACACCTTC.